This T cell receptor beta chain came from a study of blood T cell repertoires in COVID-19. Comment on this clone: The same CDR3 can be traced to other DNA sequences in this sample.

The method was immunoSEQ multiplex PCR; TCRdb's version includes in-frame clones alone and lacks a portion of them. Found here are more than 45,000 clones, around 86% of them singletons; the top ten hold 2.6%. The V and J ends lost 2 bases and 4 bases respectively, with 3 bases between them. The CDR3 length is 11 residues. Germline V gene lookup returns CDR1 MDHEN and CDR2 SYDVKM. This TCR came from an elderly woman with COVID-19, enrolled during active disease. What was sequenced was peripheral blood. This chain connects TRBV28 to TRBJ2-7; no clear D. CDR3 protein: CASSLRYEQYF. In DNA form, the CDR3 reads TGTGCCAGCAGTTTACGGTACGAGCAGTACTTC.